Each of the 32 T cell receptor beta chains below was sequenced from the same sample in a study of T-cell reconstitution after alpha-beta-depleted transplantation in children. The library targeted TCRbeta and was prepared with unique molecular identifiers. A single record per CDR3 protein comes from TCRdb applying MiXCR to the PCR reads. This table holds approximately 390,000 distinct CDR3 sequences, about a tenth found once. The specimen comprised PBMCs from the stem cell graft donor, sampled from the stem cell graft. All receptors come from a human donor who donated a stem cell graft to a child with acute myeloid leukemia.

J is TRBJ2-3 and V is TRBV6-5; TRBD2 matches 8 bases. Trimming at V came to 2 bases and at J to 1 base, leaving 5 bases not matched to a gene. This CDR3 is 16 amino acids long. The germline V gene has CDR1 MNHEY and CDR2 SVGAGI. In DNA form, the CDR3 reads TGTGCCAGCAGTTACATCGCAGCGGGGGGCACAGATACGCAGTATTTT. Translation gives CASSYIAAGGTDTQYF.

J is TRBJ2-3 and V is TRBV27; 7 nucleotides align to TRBD1. CDR1 and CDR2 (germline): MNHEY, SMNVEV (reference sequence). The CDR3 consists of 16 residues. V trimming: 6 bases; J trimming: 0 bases; junction bases outside the gene matches: 9. Here the CDR3 reads CASRTEGGASTDTQYF. Written as DNA, the CDR3 is TGTGCCAGCAGGACTGAAGGGGGCGCGAGCACAGATACGCAGTATTTT.

The rearrangement links TRBV29-1 to TRBJ2-7, with D maybe TRBD1 (5 bases). V lost 4 bases to trimming and J lost 5 bases, with 9 bases between them. The CDR3 extends over 11 amino acids. Germline V gene sequence: CDR1 SQVTM, CDR2 ANQGSEA. CDR3 amino acids: CSVVKGNEQYF. The CDR3 DNA reads as TGCAGCGTTGTCAAGGGGAACGAGCAGTACTTC.

This clonotype has only a few counts. The genes are TRBV18 and TRBJ2-2; 8 bases agree with TRBD1. The trim removed 3 bases at V and 3 bases at J, leaving 6 bases unmatched. The CDR3 runs 16 residues. CDR1 and CDR2 from the germline V gene are KGHSH and LQKENI. The CDR3 protein is CASSPFATGDTGELFF. In DNA form, the CDR3 reads TGTGCCAGCTCACCTTTCGCGACAGGGGACACCGGGGAGCTGTTTTTT.

In its sample, this clonotype was seen many times. The J gene is TRBJ2-7, the V gene TRBV7-2; 8 bases are a match to TRBD2. The CDR3 extends over 14 amino acids. Germline-derived CDR1 and CDR2 are SGHTA and FQGNSA. J gave up 5 bases and V 1 base, and 4 bases lay outside the gene matches. The CDR3 DNA reads as TGTGCCAGCAGCTTAGTTACTAGCGGAGACGAGCAGTACTTC. Translated: CASSLVTSGDEQYF.

This clonotype has ten or more counts. The chain recombines TRBV5-6 with TRBJ2-1; 11 bases map to TRBD2. The germline CDR1 and CDR2 sequences are SGHDT and YYEEEE. V shed 7 bases, J shed 7 bases, and the junction held 10 bases outside the gene matches. The CDR3 totals 15 residues. The CDR3 sequence: CASWKLAGVGNEQFF. The CDR3 DNA reads as TGTGCCAGCTGGAAACTAGCGGGAGTTGGGAATGAGCAGTTCTTC.

This clonotype appeared many times. The chain couples TRBV9 to TRBJ1-5; D unclear. V shed 2 bases and J shed 0 bases, with 6 bases lying between them. This CDR3 is 14 amino acids long. From germline, CDR1 is SGDLS and CDR2 YYNGEE. The CDR3 bases are TGTGCCAGCAGCGTCGGCGGTAGCAATCAGCCCCAGCATTTT. The encoded protein is CASSVGGSNQPQHF.

The sample holds many counts of this clonotype. The chain is built from TRBV2 and TRBJ2-5; TRBD1 matches at 8 bases. Germline CDR1 reads SNHLY; CDR2 reads FYNNEI. This CDR3 has 14 amino acids. V dropped 6 bases and J dropped 0; count of bases not matched to a gene: 3. CDR3 nucleotide sequence: TGTGCCAGCAGCAGGACAGGGAACCAAGAGACCCAGTACTTC. The encoded protein is CASSRTGNQETQYF.

The chain combines TRBV4-2 with TRBJ2-2; TRBD1 matches 10 bases. CDR3 length: 16 amino acids. Germline CDR1 reads LGHNA; CDR2 reads YNFKEQ. Trimming cost V 4 bases and J 6 bases; bases outside gene matches: 8. This CDR3 reads CASSPGTGVFSGELFF. The CDR3 DNA reads TGTGCCAGCAGCCCCGGGACAGGGGTTTTTTCCGGGGAGCTGTTTTTT.

This chain joins TRBV5-1 and TRBJ1-1, with D tentatively TRBD1 (6 bases). The V end was cut by 4 bases, the J end by 1 base, with 14 bases between. The germline V gene has CDR1 SGHRS and CDR2 YFSETQ. The CDR3 runs to 15 residues. The CDR3 DNA sequence: TGCGCCAGCAGCGAAGGGGGGCGGGGGAACACTGAAGCTTTCTTT. The encoded protein is CASSEGGRGNTEAFF.

The chain combines TRBV5-1 with TRBJ2-2; either TRBD1 or TRBD2 may supply D (5 bases each). Germline V gene data show CDR1 as SGHRS and CDR2 as YFSETQ. Trimming took 4 bases from V and 1 from J, leaving 8 bases between them. The CDR3 is made up of 14 amino acids. The CDR3 DNA follows: TGCGCCAGCAGCGGGGACCAGAACACCGGGGAGCTGTTTTTT. Residues: CASSGDQNTGELFF.

This clonotype was counted a few times. The rearrangement uses TRBV15 and TRBJ2-7; D may be TRBD1 or TRBD2 (5 bases each). Germline V gene lookup returns CDR1 LNHNV and CDR2 YYDKDF (reference sequence). The CDR3 is made up of 15 amino acids. Trimming took 0 bases from V and 2 from J, leaving 11 bases between them. The CDR3: CATSRDIQGPYEQYV. DNA of the CDR3: TGTGCCACCAGCAGAGATATTCAGGGACCCTACGAGCAGTACGTC.

V is TRBV25-1 and J is TRBJ2-6; D is uncertain. Trimming took 6 bases from V and 1 from J, leaving 4 bases between them. From germline, CDR1 is MGHDK and CDR2 SYGVNS. CDR3 length: 13 residues. The CDR3 DNA reads as TGTGCCAGCAGGGCGTCTGGGGCCAACGTCCTGACTTTC. It specifies CASRASGANVLTF. The full variable domain, rest sourced from reference TRBV25-1 and TRBJ2-6, is EADIYQTPRYLVIGTGKKITLECSQTMGHDKMYWYQQDPGMELHLIHYSYGVNSTEKGDLSSESTVSRIRTEHFPLTLESARPSHTSQYLCASRASGANVLTFGAGSRLTVL.

The V call is TRBV18, the J call TRBJ1-4; 10 positions agree with TRBD1. The junction had 11 bases not matched to a gene; V was cut back by 3 bases and J by 1 base. Germline CDR1 is KGHSH and CDR2 is LQKENI. The CDR3 runs to 19 residues. CDR3 residues: CASSPVPGQGSLTNEKLFF. The CDR3 bases are TGTGCCAGCTCACCGGTCCCGGGACAGGGGTCATTAACTAATGAAAAACTGTTTTTT.

This clonotype has only a few counts. The chain uses TRBV7-2 and TRBJ1-5, with 9 positions matching TRBD1. The CDR3 length is 15 residues. Trimming took 5 bases from V and 7 from J; bases not matched to a gene: 9. CDR1 and CDR2 from the germline V gene are SGHTA and FQGNSA. The CDR3 region is CASSPQTGGNQPQHF. DNA of the CDR3: TGTGCCAGCAGCCCGCAGACAGGGGGTAACCAGCCCCAGCATTTT.

In the case of this clonotype: In this CDR3 the conserved last residue, phenylalanine or tryptophan, is missing, so a read error is likely. This rearrangement joins TRBV23-1 to TRBJ2-7, with 7 positions matching TRBD1. TRBV23-1 is an open reading frame whose function is uncertain. This CDR3 has 14 amino acids. V trimming: 5 bases; J trimming: 3 bases; junction bases outside the gene matches: 7. The DNA of the CDR3 is TGCGCCAGCAGTAAACAGGGGTCCTTCTACGAGCAGTACCTC. Translating gives CASSKQGSFYEQYL.

This clonotype was counted between two and nine times. The rearrangement joins TRBV2 to TRBJ2-1, with TRBD1 identical over 11 bases. V lost 1 base, J lost 2 bases, and 1 base stayed unmatched. This CDR3 region has 16 residues. Germline-derived CDR1 and CDR2 are SNHLY and FYNNEI. CDR3: CASSEGGQGAYNEQFF. CDR3 in DNA: TGTGCCAGCAGTGAAGGGGGACAGGGGGCCTACAATGAGCAGTTCTTC. Full variable domain (missing parts from reference TRBV2 and TRBJ2-1): EPEVTQTPSHQVTQMGQEVILRCVPISNHLYFYWYRQILGQKVEFLVSFYNNEISEKSEIFDDQFSVERPDGSNFTLKIRSTKLEDSAMYFCASSEGGQGAYNEQFFGPGTRLTVL.

The CDR3 DNA reads TGCAGTGCTGACGCCAGTGGAACCCCTCATTCACCCCTCCACTTT. Translation gives CSADASGTPHSPLHF. This chain connects TRBV20-1 to TRBJ1-6; D not resolved. Germline CDR1 is DFQATT and CDR2 is SNEGSKA (reference sequence). The CDR3 loop spans 15 amino acids. V shed 5 bases and J shed 8 bases, with 19 bases lying between them.

This clonotype was observed many times. The genes are TRBV5-1 and TRBJ2-7, with D tentatively TRBD2 (7 bases). Germline CDR1 SGHRS, CDR2 YFSETQ. Trimming took 0 bases from V and 6 from J, leaving 16 bases between them. This CDR3 is built from 15 residues. In DNA, the CDR3 is TGCGCCAGCAGCTTGGCCGCAAGGGGGGGCGTCGAGCAGTACGTC. The encoded protein is CASSLAARGGVEQYV.

This clonotype has more than one count but fewer than ten. This chain links TRBV29-1 with TRBJ2-1; 11 bases agree with TRBD2. Germline CDR1 SQVTM, CDR2 ANQGSEA. The CDR3 sequence is 16 residues long. The junction had 11 bases not matched to a gene; V was cut back by 3 bases and J by 7 bases. CDR3 residues: CSVEPGAGLAANEQFF. Written as DNA, the CDR3 is TGCAGCGTTGAGCCTGGGGCGGGACTAGCGGCGAATGAGCAGTTCTTC.

This clonotype was seen a handful of times. The chain's CDR3 is CASSRAANEKLFF. The CDR3 DNA is TGTGCCAGCTCACGGGCGGCTAATGAAAAACTGTTTTTT. The chain recombines TRBV18 with TRBJ1-4; D remains unclear. The CDR3 runs 13 residues. Germline V gene data show CDR1 as KGHSH and CDR2 as LQKENI. The ends were cut back, 4 bases at V and 3 bases at J, with 6 bases in the middle.

This clonotype was recorded a few times. The J gene is TRBJ1-4, the V gene TRBV6-1; a weak D match, TRBD1 (5 bases). Germline V lookup: CDR1 MNHNS, CDR2 SASEGT. V shed 6 bases and J shed 6 bases, with 11 bases lying between them. The CDR3 runs to 13 residues. The CDR3 loop is CASSQGADEKLFF. In nucleotides, the CDR3 is TGTGCCAGCAGCCAAGGGGCTGATGAAAAACTGTTTTTT.

This clonotype was seen more than once but under ten times. The CDR3 loop is CAIASGEDYEQFF. As DNA, the CDR3 is TGTGCCATCGCTAGCGGGGAAGATTATGAGCAGTTCTTC. The rearrangement joins TRBV10-3 to TRBJ2-1; 9 bases fit TRBD2. The V gene's germline CDR1 is ENHRY and CDR2 SYGVKD. V lost 8 bases to trimming and J lost 8 bases; unmatched junction nucleotides: 7. CDR3 length: 13 amino acids.

This clonotype was found a few times. The chain couples TRBV2 to TRBJ2-1; TRBD2 matches 7 bases. V shed 6 bases and J 7 bases; nucleotides not matched to a gene: 12. CDR3 length equals 15 residues. The germline gives CDR1 SNHLY, CDR2 FYNNEI. The CDR3 nucleotides read TGTGCCAGCAGCGACATTGGGGGGGTCGGAAATGAGCAGTTCTTC. Its protein is CASSDIGGVGNEQFF.

This clonotype appeared a few times. J is TRBJ2-2 and V is TRBV5-1; D remains unclear. The CDR3 is 16 amino acids. The germline CDR1 and CDR2 sequences are SGHRS and YFSETQ. Trimming pared 2 bases from V and 0 bases from J, leaving 11 bases between. CDR3 nucleotide sequence: TGCGCCAGCAGCTTTAGGGCGCACGCGAACACCGGGGAGCTGTTTTTT. This translates into CASSFRAHANTGELFF.

This clonotype has more than one count but fewer than ten. The rearrangement uses TRBV5-1 and TRBJ2-2; 9 nucleotides align to TRBD2. V dropped 4 bases and J dropped 0; count of bases not matched to a gene: 7. Germline-derived CDR1 and CDR2 are SGHRS and YFSETQ. This CDR3 is 17 amino acids long. DNA of the CDR3: TGCGCCAGCAGCCCGGATGGCGGGAGGGCGAACACCGGGGAGCTGTTTTTT. Encoded protein: CASSPDGGRANTGELFF.

This rearrangement joins TRBV27 to TRBJ2-7; possibly TRBD1 or TRBD2 for D (5 bases each). V lost 2 bases and J 7 bases, leaving 18 bases between the germline ends. This CDR3 is 15 amino acids long. The germline gives CDR1 MNHEY, CDR2 SMNVEV (reference sequence). The CDR3: CASSLGTAPTEEQYF. The DNA of the CDR3 is TGTGCCAGCAGTTTAGGGACCGCGCCCACGGAGGAGCAGTACTTC.

This clonotype was observed a few times. The V gene is TRBV20-1, the J gene TRBJ1-5, with 7 bases lining up with TRBD1. The trim removed 6 bases at V and 0 bases at J, leaving 8 bases unmatched. The germline CDR1 and CDR2 sequences are DFQATT and SNEGSKA (reference sequence). The CDR3 runs to 15 residues. CDR3 bases: TGCAGTGCGGAAACAGGGGACCGTAGCAATCAGCCCCAGCATTTT. The encoded protein is CSAETGDRSNQPQHF.

This clonotype was found a few times. The chain uses TRBV29-1 and TRBJ2-7; either TRBD1 or TRBD2 may fit D (5 bases each). V lost 6 bases and J 9 bases, leaving 15 bases between the germline ends. CDR1 and CDR2 (germline): SQVTM, ANQGSEA. This CDR3 region has 11 residues. The CDR3 loop reads CSVYSGAGQYF. For the CDR3, the DNA is TGCAGCGTCTACTCCGGGGCAGGGCAGTACTTC.

In this sample, this clonotype turned up a few times. This chain joins TRBV3-1 and TRBJ1-2, with 9 bases identical to TRBD1. Germline CDR1 reads LGHDT; CDR2 reads YNNKEL (reference sequence). This CDR3 has 15 amino acids. The V gene end was trimmed by 3 bases and the J gene end by 5 bases; junction bases not matched to a gene: 7. The CDR3 DNA is TGTGCCAGCAGCCAGGGACAGGGAAGGCGGTATGGCTACACCTTC. Amino acid sequence: CASSQGQGRRYGYTF.

V and J are TRBV4-2 and TRBJ2-3, with 15 nucleotides matching TRBD2. Germline CDR1 LGHNA, CDR2 YNFKEQ. The CDR3 is 21 residues long. V shed 0 bases and J 1 base; nucleotides not matched to a gene: 11. Written as DNA, the CDR3 is TGTGCCAGCAGCCAAGATCCTCCGAGGACTAGCGGGAGGGCCGGCACAGATACGCAGTATTTT. Amino acids: CASSQDPPRTSGRAGTDTQYF.

This rearrangement joins TRBV7-3 to TRBJ2-3; 12 positions match TRBD2. The CDR3 covers 17 residues. V shed 5 bases and J 0 bases; nucleotides not matched to a gene: 6. From germline, CDR1 is SGHTA and CDR2 FQGTGA. The CDR3 sequence: CASSLGTSGRSTDTQYF. In DNA form, the CDR3 reads TGTGCCAGCAGCCTTGGGACTAGCGGGCGTAGCACAGATACGCAGTATTTT.